This TCR beta chain was captured in a study of T-cell reconstitution after alpha-beta-depleted transplantation in children. Study observations and caveats: Newly produced T cells mostly accounted for T-cell counts and diversity one year post-transplant. Alpha-beta T cells present about two months after transplant were reported to originate from several hundred expanded graft clones. Where some patients showed high TCRbeta diversity at day 60, it came from recipient T cells and thymic progenitors that had survived.

The library targeted TCRbeta and was prepared with unique molecular identifiers. In TCRdb, the PCR reads were re-called with MiXCR into one record per CDR3 protein. The profile shows over 200,000 distinct CDR3 sequences, approximately 11% of them singletons. This clonotype occurred many times. Its antigen is unknown. This CDR3 has 14 amino acids. Germline V CDR1 and CDR2: SGHRS, YFSETQ. After removal of 4 bases from V and 2 bases from J, the junction contained 3 bases not matched to a gene. This TCR came from a child under two years old with acute myeloid leukemia, due to receive a stem cell transplant. This chain joins TRBV5-1 and TRBJ2-3; 8 nucleotides match TRBD2. This sample comprised PBMCs, obtained before TCRalphabeta/CD19-depleted stem cell transplant. CDR3 region: CASSIGLATDTQYF. The DNA of the CDR3 is TGCGCCAGCAGCATCGGACTAGCCACAGATACGCAGTATTTT.